One and the same sample provided the 20 T cell receptor beta chains below, sequenced in a study of blood T cell repertoires in COVID-19. Assay used: immunoSEQ multiplex PCR; TCRdb lists only in-frame clones, some missing. The sample includes about 190,000 clones, about nine tenths seen only once; the top ten take around 7%. Sequencing was performed on peripheral blood. Receptor source: a man aged 40-49 years with acute or convalescent COVID-19.

This chain connects TRBV5-4 to TRBJ2-7; 8 bases line up with TRBD2. With 0 bases clipped from V and 0 bases from J, the junction kept 8 bases outside the gene matches. Germline CDR1 is SGHNT and CDR2 is YYREEE (reference sequence). The CDR3 consists of 17 residues. CDR3 protein: CASSLVFGGASSYEQYF. The CDR3 bases are TGTGCCAGCAGCTTGGTCTTCGGGGGGGCCAGCTCCTACGAGCAGTACTTC.

The chain recombines TRBV7-2 with TRBJ2-6; 9 bases align to TRBD1. Trimming at V came to 1 base and at J to 2 bases, leaving 6 bases not matched to a gene. Germline V gene sequence: CDR1 SGHTA, CDR2 FQGNSA. The CDR3 has 18 amino acids. The CDR3 reads CASSLGWTGVPGANVLTF. CDR3 nucleotide sequence: TGTGCCAGCAGCTTAGGTTGGACAGGGGTGCCTGGGGCCAACGTCCTGACTTTC.

This chain uses TRBV10-3 with TRBJ2-7; a possible D gene is TRBD2 (5 bases). Germline lookup yields CDR1 ENHRY and CDR2 SYGVKD. V lost 4 bases and J lost 0, with 13 bases in between. The CDR3 contains 15 residues. The CDR3 protein is CAISVSGSSSYEQYF. CDR3 DNA sequence: TGTGCCATCAGTGTCTCGGGGTCGAGCTCCTACGAGCAGTACTTC.

V is TRBV6-1 and J is TRBJ1-6, with 7 bases identical to TRBD1. The CDR3 length is 14 residues. From germline, CDR1 is MNHNS and CDR2 SASEGT. After removal of 3 bases from V and 6 bases from J, the junction contained 2 bases not matched to a gene. CDR3 in amino acids: CASSDRDSNSPLHF. As DNA, the CDR3 is TGTGCCAGCAGTGACCGGGACAGTAATTCACCCCTCCACTTT.

The rearrangement links TRBV30 to TRBJ1-1, with D tentatively TRBD1 (6 bases). V lost 1 base and J lost 4, with 10 bases in between. This CDR3 is built from 13 residues. CDR1 GTSNPN and CDR2 SVGIG come from the germline V gene (reference sequence). CDR3: CAWSGGLGTEAFF. CDR3 DNA: TGTGCCTGGAGTGGGGGGCTGGGCACTGAAGCTTTCTTT.

This chain connects TRBV9 to TRBJ2-5, with 11 bases identical to TRBD2. The junction had 5 bases not matched to a gene; V was cut back by 2 bases and J by 2 bases. This CDR3 comprises 16 residues. Germline assignment: CDR1 SGDLS and CDR2 YYNGEE. CDR3 coding DNA: TGTGCCAGCAGCGTTTCTAGCGGGGGGCCTCAAGAGACCCAGTACTTC. It encodes CASSVSSGGPQETQYF.

The CDR3 spells CATTPTGQGLNQPQHF. CDR3 nucleotide sequence: TGTGCCACCACCCCCACGGGACAGGGGTTAAATCAGCCCCAGCATTTT. The J gene is TRBJ1-5, the V gene TRBV10-3; the match to TRBD1 covers 10 bases. CDR1 is ENHRY and CDR2 is SYGVKD in the germline V gene. The CDR3 runs to 16 residues. J gave up 4 bases and V 10 bases, and 13 bases lay outside the gene matches.

J is TRBJ1-2 and V is TRBV19, with 9 bases aligning to TRBD1. After removal of 5 bases from V and 10 bases from J, the junction contained 11 bases not matched to a gene. Germline loops: CDR1 LNHDA, CDR2 SQIVND (reference sequence). The CDR3 is 14 amino acids. The CDR3, as DNA: TGTGCCAGTAGTCCCTCCGGGACAGGGATGGTCTACACCTTC. This encodes CASSPSGTGMVYTF.

The J gene is TRBJ2-1, the V gene TRBV18, with D tentatively TRBD2 (6 bases). The CDR3 runs to 13 residues. Trimming stripped 4 bases from V and 5 bases from J, with 9 bases between. The germline V gene has CDR1 KGHSH and CDR2 LQKENI. CDR3 sequence reads: CASSHGGDNEQFF. CDR3 DNA: TGTGCCAGCTCACATGGAGGGGACAATGAGCAGTTCTTC.

This chain uses TRBV28 with TRBJ2-3; 8 nucleotides line up with TRBD2. With 7 bases clipped from V and 4 bases from J, the junction kept 10 bases outside the gene matches. The CDR3 spans 15 residues. Per the germline V gene, CDR1 is MDHEN and CDR2 is SYDVKM. The CDR3 bases are TGTGCCAGCAACAGCGGGGGTGGGTTCGCAGATACGCAGTATTTT. Amino acids: CASNSGGGFADTQYF.

This sequence joins TRBV6-5 and TRBJ2-5; 8 nucleotides match TRBD2. This CDR3 spans 15 amino acids. Germline V gives CDR1 MNHEY, CDR2 SVGAGI. The V and J ends lost 4 bases and 2 bases, in that order; junction bases with no gene match: 6. The CDR3 protein is CASSSRGGGQETQYF. The CDR3 DNA reads TGTGCCAGCAGTTCCCGGGGGGGAGGGCAAGAGACCCAGTACTTC.

V usage is TRBV25-1 and J usage is TRBJ1-6; D not resolved. Trimming took 3 bases from V and 10 from J, leaving 19 bases between them. Per the germline V gene, CDR1 is MGHDK and CDR2 is SYGVNS. The CDR3 is 16 residues long. DNA for the CDR3: TGTGCCAGCAGTGACAGACATGGGTCTGAACGGTCACCCCTCCACTTT. Translating gives CASSDRHGSERSPLHF.

The gene calls are TRBV7-2 and TRBJ2-7; TRBD2 might be the D (7 bases). CDR1 is SGHTA, CDR2 FQGNSA, per germline. The CDR3 extends over 14 amino acids. V lost 0 bases and J 2 bases, leaving 8 bases between the germline ends. Written as DNA, the CDR3 is TGTGCCAGCAGCTTAGCGGGGGGGCCCTACGAGCAGTACTTC. Protein product: CASSLAGGPYEQYF.

This clone was detected only once. V and J are TRBV11-2 and TRBJ2-5; 15 positions match TRBD2. Per germline, CDR1 SGHAT and CDR2 FQNNGV. This CDR3 is built from 19 residues. With V trimmed by 6 bases and J by 2 bases, 13 bases remained unmatched. As DNA, the CDR3 is TGTGCCAGCAGTGAAACCCGGACTAGCGGGGGGGGTACTCAAGAGACCCAGTACTTC. Translating it yields CASSETRTSGGGTQETQYF.

This chain joins TRBV30 and TRBJ1-3; tentatively, D is TRBD1 (6 bases). Trimming removed 1 base from V and 0 bases from J, with 10 bases in between. The CDR3 runs to 15 residues. Germline CDR1 and CDR2: GTSNPN and SVGIG (reference sequence). The CDR3 is CAWSGQAYSGNTIYF. Written as DNA, the CDR3 is TGTGCCTGGAGTGGACAGGCCTACTCTGGAAACACCATATATTTT.

V gene TRBV13 combines with J gene TRBJ2-5; D possibly corresponds to TRBD2 (5 bases). Trimming left V 4 bases short and J 5 bases short, with 14 bases between. Germline V gene sequence: CDR1 PRHDT, CDR2 FYEKMQ (reference sequence). The length of the CDR3 is 14 residues. The CDR3 here is CASSSWTRGETQYF. Written as DNA, the CDR3 is TGTGCCAGCAGCTCCTGGACCAGAGGGGAGACCCAGTACTTC.

This chain connects TRBV4-3 to TRBJ1-5; tentatively, D is TRBD1 (5 bases). CDR3 length equals 16 residues. Deletions cut 0 bases from V and 0 bases from J, with 9 bases between. CDR1 and CDR2 (germline): LGHNA, YSLEER. The CDR3 DNA sequence: TGCGCCAGCAGCCAAGAGGCAGGGAATAGCAATCAGCCCCAGCATTTT. It codes for CASSQEAGNSNQPQHF.

The rearrangement links TRBV14 to TRBJ2-7, with D uncertain. The CDR3 extends over 16 amino acids. From germline, CDR1 is SGHDN and CDR2 FVKESK. Deletions cut 7 bases from V and 0 bases from J, with 19 bases between. CDR3 DNA: TGTGCCAGCAATCTTATAGCCGGCGTCTGCTCCTACGAGCAGTACTTC. Translated: CASNLIAGVCSYEQYF.

The chain's CDR3 is CASSPDRDSNQPQHF. The CDR3 nucleotides are TGTGCCAGCTCACCCGACAGGGATAGCAATCAGCCCCAGCATTTT. V and J are TRBV18 and TRBJ1-5, with 7 positions matching TRBD1. The germline V gene has CDR1 KGHSH and CDR2 LQKENI. The CDR3 is 15 amino acids. Unmatched junction bases numbered 2, after V lost 3 bases and J lost 0 bases.

V gene TRBV28 combines with J gene TRBJ2-6; D is unresolved. The CDR3 runs to 15 residues. The ends were cut back, 8 bases at V and 1 base at J, with 12 bases in the middle. Germline V gene data show CDR1 as MDHEN and CDR2 as SYDVKM. The CDR3 protein is CASVRSRSGANVLTF. The CDR3, as DNA: TGTGCCAGCGTCCGGAGCAGATCTGGGGCCAACGTCCTGACTTTC.